This T cell receptor (beta chain) was recovered during a study of blood T cell repertoires in COVID-19. Germline CDR1 reads SGHRS; CDR2 reads YFSETQ. The CDR3 loop spans 16 amino acids. Concerning this clone itself: At one end the junction does not follow the germline gene, possibly because of a read error.

Assay used: immunoSEQ multiplex PCR; TCRdb lists only in-frame clones, some missing. The repertoire holds some 39,000 clones, with approximately 85% as singletons. The rearrangement joins TRBV5-1 to TRBJ2-2, with D uncertain. This sequence was found in a man in his 60s with acute or convalescent COVID-19. Sequenced material: peripheral blood. The CDR3 region is CASSRTAGPNTGELFF. The CDR3, as DNA: TGCGCCAGCAGCCGAACGGCAGGTCCGAATACCGGGGAGCTGTTTTTT.